This T cell receptor beta chain came from a study of PD-1 blockade in classical Hodgkin lymphoma. As to this clone: The antigen remains unidentified.

Sequencing was performed with immunoSEQ multiplex PCR; in TCRdb, only in-frame clones are kept and a portion is missing. The sample carries roughly 25,000 clones, roughly two thirds recorded once. Overall study findings and caveats: Nivolumab initiated under 1 year post-ASCT led to patient exclusion. By cycle point C4D1, TCR diversity had risen significantly in CD4+ cells (but not CD8+ cells).

There was relapse after autologous stem cell transplantation in every patient, and there was variation in brentuximab vedotin exposure. Best responses included complete response and partial response; otherwise, the best response was progressive disease. J gave up 2 bases and V 2 bases, and 8 bases lay outside the gene matches. The CDR3 spans 18 residues. The germline V gene has CDR1 SGHTA and CDR2 FQGNSA. Here the sequenced sample was peripheral blood mononuclear cells (PBMCs), taken before the second cycle of nivolumab. The chain has TRBV7-2 and TRBJ1-5; 11 positions agree with TRBD1. This receptor was taken from a human donor with classical Hodgkin lymphoma. In nucleotides, the CDR3 is TGTGCCAGCAGCTTATCCCCGAGGACAGGGGGCCGCAATCAGCCCCAGCATTTT. Its translation is CASSLSPRTGGRNQPQHF.